The T cell receptor beta chain under discussion was sequenced for a study of shared clonotypes between healthy human individuals. Broader study findings: Generally, estimated richness proved larger in naive subsets than it did in memory subsets. Relative to clonotypes present in all four donors, those not shared had lower generation probabilities.

On this clone: The antigen remains unidentified.

The CDR3 runs to 15 residues. From germline, CDR1 is SEHNR and CDR2 FQNEAQ (reference sequence). V shed 3 bases and J shed 0 bases, with 9 bases lying between them. A CD45RA-negative memory subset and a CD45RA+ naive subset were separated from the CD4+ cells. Across several immunoSEQ plates, the genomic DNA of each subset was split evenly. Profiled with immunoSEQ multiplex PCR; TCRdb holds only in-frame clones, not every one. The sample records 400,000 to 600,000 clones, about 96% being singletons. The J gene is TRBJ1-5, the V gene TRBV7-9, with D hard to call. This TCR was sampled from a woman aged 25 to 45 in good health. Specimen: naive CD4+ T cells sorted from blood. Regarding subset: CD45RA+ positively selected. The CDR3: CASSFFEGSNQPQHF. CDR3 DNA sequence: TGTGCCAGCAGCTTTTTTGAGGGTAGCAATCAGCCCCAGCATTTT.